The clone carrying this T cell receptor beta chain was recorded a few times. Its antigen remains unidentified. This record comes from a study of blood T cells in healthy people across ages. Study-wide results and limits: CMV status of donors was unknown, possibly confounding expanded clonotype changes.

Alongside a J-beta primer mix, a sample-barcoded 5' primer served in a second PCR lasting about 7 to 11 cycles. Template switching added a 12-random-nucleotide identifier to every cDNA molecule. Per sample, CDR3-containing paired-end reads numbered at least 2.5 million. Via MiXCR, TCRdb re-called the 5' RACE reads, giving one row per CDR3 protein. This table has some 1.4 million distinct CDR3 sequences, 42% appearing once. V lost 6 bases, J lost 5 bases, and 8 bases stayed unmatched. This CDR3 spans 15 amino acids. This chain links TRBV12-3 or TRBV12-4 with TRBJ1-5; 9 bases match TRBD1. The sequenced sample consisted of blood. The receptor was isolated from a woman under 30 in good health. The CDR3 region has the DNA TGTGCCAGCAGGAAGGAGGACAGGGGAGATCAGCCCCAGCATTTT. Protein product: CASRKEDRGDQPQHF.